The clone carrying this T cell receptor beta chain was picked up many times. The antigen remains unidentified. MiXCR, applied by TCRdb to the reads, yields one record per CDR3 protein. The data hold over 10,000 distinct CDR3 sequences, with about a fifth observed a single time. The entry originates in a study of liver allograft versus peripheral blood T cells. Study details: Intrahepatic T cell receptor repertoires from transplanted livers were compared against repertoires in recipients' peripheral blood. Study results and caveats: Reported data describe T cell receptor repertoires within liver allografts as differing from those in peripheral blood.

Germline CDR1 reads SGHTA; CDR2 reads FQGTGA. Trimming removed 3 bases from V and 0 bases from J, with 10 bases in between. The length of the CDR3 is 15 residues. This rearrangement joins TRBV7-3 to TRBJ2-3; D uncertain. This receptor was taken from a human patient who had a liver transplant. Part of the T cells may come from the graft donor. CDR3 coding DNA: TGTGCCAGCAGCTTGGCGGAAGTTAGCACAGATACGCAGTATTTT. Translated, it gives CASSLAEVSTDTQYF.